This TCR beta chain was observed in a study of blood T cell repertoires in COVID-19. The method was immunoSEQ multiplex PCR; TCRdb's version includes in-frame clones alone and lacks a portion of them. The sample contains some 160,000 clones, about 77% of which appear only once. The CDR3 has 17 amino acids. The junction had 10 bases not matched to a gene; V was cut back by 4 bases and J by 5 bases. Germline V gene data show CDR1 as SGHRS and CDR2 as YFSETQ. This clone was counted many times. The chain links TRBV5-1 to TRBJ2-3, with 13 positions matching TRBD2. The TCR sequence derives from a woman of 80 years or more with acute or convalescent COVID-19. Source material: peripheral blood. The CDR3 loop is CASSPGLAGRSLDTQYF. The CDR3, as DNA: TGCGCCAGCAGCCCGGGACTAGCGGGGAGGAGTTTAGATACGCAGTATTTT.